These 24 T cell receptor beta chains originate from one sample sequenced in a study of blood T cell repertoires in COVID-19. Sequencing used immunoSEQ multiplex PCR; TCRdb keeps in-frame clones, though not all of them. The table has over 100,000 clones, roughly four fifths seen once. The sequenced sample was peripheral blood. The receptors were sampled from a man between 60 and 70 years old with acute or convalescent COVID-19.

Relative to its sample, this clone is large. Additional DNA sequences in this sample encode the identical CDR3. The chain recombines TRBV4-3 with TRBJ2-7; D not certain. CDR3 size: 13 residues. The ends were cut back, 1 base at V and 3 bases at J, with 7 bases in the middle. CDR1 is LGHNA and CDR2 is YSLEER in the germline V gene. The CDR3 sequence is CASSQVGGYEQYF. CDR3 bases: TGCGCCAGCAGCCAAGTTGGCGGCTACGAGCAGTACTTC.

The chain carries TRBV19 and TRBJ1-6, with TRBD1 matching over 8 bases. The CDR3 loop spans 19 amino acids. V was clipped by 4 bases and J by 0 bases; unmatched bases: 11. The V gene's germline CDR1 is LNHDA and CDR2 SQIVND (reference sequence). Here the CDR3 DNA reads TGTGCCAGTAGTACCCAATGGACAGGGTCGAGCTCCTATAATTCACCCCTCCACTTT. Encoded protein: CASSTQWTGSSSYNSPLHF. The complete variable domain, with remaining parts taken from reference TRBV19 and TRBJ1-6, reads DGGITQSPKYLFRKEGQNVTLSCEQNLNHDAMYWYRQDPGQGLRLIYYSQIVNDFQKGDIAEGYSVSREKKESFPLTVTSAQKNPTAFYLCASSTQWTGSSSYNSPLHFGNGTRLTVT.

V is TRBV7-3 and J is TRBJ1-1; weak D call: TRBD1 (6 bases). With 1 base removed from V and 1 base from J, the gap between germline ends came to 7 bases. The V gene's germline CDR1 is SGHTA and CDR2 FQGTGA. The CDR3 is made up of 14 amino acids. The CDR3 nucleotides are TGTGCCAGCAGCTTAAACAGGGAGAACACTGAAGCTTTCTTT. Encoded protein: CASSLNRENTEAFF. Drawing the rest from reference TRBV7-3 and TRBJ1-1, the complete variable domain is GAGVSQTPSNKVTEKGKYVELRCDPISGHTALYWYRQSLGQGPEFLIYFQGTGAADDSGLPNDRFFAVRPEGSVSTLKIQRTERGDSAVYLCASSLNRENTEAFFGQGTRLTVV.

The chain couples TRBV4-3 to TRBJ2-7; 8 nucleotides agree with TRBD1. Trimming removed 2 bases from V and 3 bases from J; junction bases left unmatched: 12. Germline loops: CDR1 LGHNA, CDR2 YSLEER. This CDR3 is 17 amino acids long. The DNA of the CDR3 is TGCGCCAGCAGCCAATATACCAGGGGGCTAAACCGCTACGAGCAGTACTTC. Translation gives CASSQYTRGLNRYEQYF.

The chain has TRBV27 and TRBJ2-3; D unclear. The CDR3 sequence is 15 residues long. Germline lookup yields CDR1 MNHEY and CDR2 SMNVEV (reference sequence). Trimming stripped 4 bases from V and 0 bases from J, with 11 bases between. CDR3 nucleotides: TGTGCCAGCAGTTCCGACATTTCTAGCACAGATACGCAGTATTTT. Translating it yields CASSSDISSTDTQYF.

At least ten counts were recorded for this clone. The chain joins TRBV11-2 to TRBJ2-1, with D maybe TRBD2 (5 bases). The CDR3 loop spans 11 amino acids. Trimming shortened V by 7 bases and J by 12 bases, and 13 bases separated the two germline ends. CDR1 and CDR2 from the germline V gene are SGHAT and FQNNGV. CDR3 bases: TGTGCCAGCACCTCGGGAAGTTCGCAGTTCTTC. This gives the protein CASTSGSSQFF.

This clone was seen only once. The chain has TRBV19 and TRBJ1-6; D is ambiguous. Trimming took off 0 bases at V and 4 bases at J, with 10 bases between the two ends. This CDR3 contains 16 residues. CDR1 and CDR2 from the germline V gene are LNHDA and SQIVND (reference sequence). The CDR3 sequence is CASSIDVARYNSPLHF. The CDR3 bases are TGTGCCAGTAGTATAGACGTCGCCAGGTATAATTCACCCCTCCACTTT.

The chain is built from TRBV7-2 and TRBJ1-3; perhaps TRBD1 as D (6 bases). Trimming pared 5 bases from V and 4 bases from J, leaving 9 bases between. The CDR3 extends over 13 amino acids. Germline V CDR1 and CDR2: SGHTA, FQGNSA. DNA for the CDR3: TGTGCCAGCAGCCTAGGGACAGGAAACACCATATATTTT. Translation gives CASSLGTGNTIYF.

In DNA form, the CDR3 reads TGTGCCAGCAGCTTAGGGCAGGCACGGAATTCACCCCTCCACTTT. It yields the protein CASSLGQARNSPLHF. The chain uses TRBV7-6 and TRBJ1-6; D is uncertain. Trimming stripped 1 base from V and 7 bases from J, with 11 bases between. CDR1 is SGHVS and CDR2 is FNYEAQ in the germline V gene. CDR3 length: 15 amino acids.

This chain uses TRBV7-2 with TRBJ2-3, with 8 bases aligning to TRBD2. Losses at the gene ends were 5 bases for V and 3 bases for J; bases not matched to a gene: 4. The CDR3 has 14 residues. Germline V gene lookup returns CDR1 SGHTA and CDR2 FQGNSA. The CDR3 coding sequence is TGTGCCAGCAGCCAAGGACTAGCAACAGATACGCAGTATTTT. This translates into CASSQGLATDTQYF.

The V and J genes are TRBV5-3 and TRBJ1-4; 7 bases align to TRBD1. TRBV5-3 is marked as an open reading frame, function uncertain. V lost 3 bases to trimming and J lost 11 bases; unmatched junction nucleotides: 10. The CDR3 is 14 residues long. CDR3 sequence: CARSSQGVVLKLFF. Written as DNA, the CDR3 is TGTGCCAGAAGCTCTCAGGGGGTTGTTCTGAAACTGTTTTTT.

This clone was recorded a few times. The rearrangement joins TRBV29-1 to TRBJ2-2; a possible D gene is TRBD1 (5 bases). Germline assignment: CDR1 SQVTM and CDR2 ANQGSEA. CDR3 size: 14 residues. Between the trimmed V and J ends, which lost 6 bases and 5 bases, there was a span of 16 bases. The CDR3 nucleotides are TGCAGCGTAACCCTCAGGGCGTTGACCGGGGAGCTGTTTTTT. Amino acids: CSVTLRALTGELFF.

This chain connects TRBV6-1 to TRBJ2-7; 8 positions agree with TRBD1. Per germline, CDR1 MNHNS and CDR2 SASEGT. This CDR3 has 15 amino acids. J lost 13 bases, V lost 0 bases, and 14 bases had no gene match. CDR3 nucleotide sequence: TGTGCCAGCAGTGAAGCGCAGGGGGCACTAGCCCCGGAATACTTC. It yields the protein CASSEAQGALAPEYF.

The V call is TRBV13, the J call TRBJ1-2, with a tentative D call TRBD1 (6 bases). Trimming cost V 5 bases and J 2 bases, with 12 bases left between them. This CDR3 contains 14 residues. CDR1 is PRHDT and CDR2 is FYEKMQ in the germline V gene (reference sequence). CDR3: CASSRTVFNYGYTF. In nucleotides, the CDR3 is TGTGCCAGCAGCCGGACAGTTTTCAACTATGGCTACACCTTC.

CDR3 nucleotides: TGTGCCAGCAGCTTATCCAGGGTTTCTAATGAAAAACTGTTTTTT. Its protein is CASSLSRVSNEKLFF. The chain carries TRBV7-2 and TRBJ1-4; D might be TRBD1 (5 bases). Looked up from germline, CDR1 is SGHTA and CDR2 is FQGNSA. The CDR3 contains 15 residues. V gave up 2 bases and J gave up 3 bases, with 10 bases separating them. Full variable domain (outside the CDR3, taken from reference TRBV7-2 and TRBJ1-4): GAGVSQSPSNKVTEKGKDVELRCDPISGHTALYWYRQSLGQGLEFLIYFQGNSAPDKSGLPSDRFSAERTGGSVSTLTIQRTQQEDSAVYLCASSLSRVSNEKLFFGSGTQLSVL.

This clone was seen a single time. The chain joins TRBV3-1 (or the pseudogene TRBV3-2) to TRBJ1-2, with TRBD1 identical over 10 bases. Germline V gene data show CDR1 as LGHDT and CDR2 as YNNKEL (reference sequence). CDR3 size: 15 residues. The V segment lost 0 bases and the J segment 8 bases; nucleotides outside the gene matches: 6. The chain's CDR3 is CASSQETWTGGGYTF. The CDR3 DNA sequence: TGTGCCAGCAGCCAAGAAACTTGGACAGGGGGAGGCTACACCTTC.

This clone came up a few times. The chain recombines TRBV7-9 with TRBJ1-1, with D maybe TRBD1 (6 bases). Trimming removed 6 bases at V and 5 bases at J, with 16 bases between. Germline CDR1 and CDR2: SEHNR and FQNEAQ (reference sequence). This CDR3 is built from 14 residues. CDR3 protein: CASRFGAGETEAFF. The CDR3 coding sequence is TGTGCCAGCAGGTTCGGGGCAGGGGAGACTGAAGCTTTCTTT. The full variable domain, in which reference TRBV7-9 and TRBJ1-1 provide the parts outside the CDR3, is DTGVSQNPRHKITKRGQNVTFRCDPISEHNRLYWYRQTLGQGPEFLTYFQNEAQLEKSRLLSDRFSAERPKGSFSTLEIQRTEQGDSAMYLCASRFGAGETEAFFGQGTRLTVV.

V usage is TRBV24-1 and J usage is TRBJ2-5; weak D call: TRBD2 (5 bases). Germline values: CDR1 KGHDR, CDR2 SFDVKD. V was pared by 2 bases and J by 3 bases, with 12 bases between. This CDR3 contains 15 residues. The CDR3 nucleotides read TGTGCCACCAGTGATTACGTAGCGACAAAAGAGACCCAGTACTTC. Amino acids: CATSDYVATKETQYF.

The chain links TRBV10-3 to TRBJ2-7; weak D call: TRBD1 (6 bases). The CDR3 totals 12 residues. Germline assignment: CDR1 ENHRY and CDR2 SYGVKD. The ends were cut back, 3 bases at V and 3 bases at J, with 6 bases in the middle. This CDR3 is CAISEQGYEQYF. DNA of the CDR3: TGTGCCATCAGTGAACAGGGCTACGAGCAGTACTTC.

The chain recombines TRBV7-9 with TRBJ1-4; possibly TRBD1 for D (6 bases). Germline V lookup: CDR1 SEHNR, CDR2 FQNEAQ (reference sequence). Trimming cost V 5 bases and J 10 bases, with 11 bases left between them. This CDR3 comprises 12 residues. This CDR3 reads CASSIGGGKLFF. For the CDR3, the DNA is TGTGCCAGCAGCATAGGGGGAGGAAAACTGTTTTTT. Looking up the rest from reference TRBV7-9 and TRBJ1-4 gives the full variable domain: DTGVSQNPRHKITKRGQNVTFRCDPISEHNRLYWYRQTLGQGPEFLTYFQNEAQLEKSRLLSDRFSAERPKGSFSTLEIQRTEQGDSAMYLCASSIGGGKLFFGSGTQLSVL.

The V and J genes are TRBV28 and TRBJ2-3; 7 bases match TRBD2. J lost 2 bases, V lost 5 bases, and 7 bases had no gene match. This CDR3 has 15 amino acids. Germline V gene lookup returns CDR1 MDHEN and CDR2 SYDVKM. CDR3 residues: CASSTPSGFTDTQYF. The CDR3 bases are TGTGCCAGCAGTACGCCTAGCGGCTTCACAGATACGCAGTATTTT.

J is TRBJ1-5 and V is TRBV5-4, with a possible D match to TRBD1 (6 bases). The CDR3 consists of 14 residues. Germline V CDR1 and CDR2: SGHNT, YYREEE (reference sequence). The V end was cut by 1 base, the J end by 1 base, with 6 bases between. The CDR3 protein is CASSLQGSNQPQHF. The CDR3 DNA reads TGTGCCAGCAGCTTGCAGGGGAGCAATCAGCCCCAGCATTTT.

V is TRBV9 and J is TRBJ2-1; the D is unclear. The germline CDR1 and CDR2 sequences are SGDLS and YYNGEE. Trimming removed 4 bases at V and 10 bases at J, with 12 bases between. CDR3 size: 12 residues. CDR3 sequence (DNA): TGTGCCAGCAGCAATGACCAGGCGGAGCAGTTCTTC. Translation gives CASSNDQAEQFF.

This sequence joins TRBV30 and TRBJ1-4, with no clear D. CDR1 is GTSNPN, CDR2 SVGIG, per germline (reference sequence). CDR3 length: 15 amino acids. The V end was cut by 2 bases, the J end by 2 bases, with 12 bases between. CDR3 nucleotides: TGTGCCTGGAGTAGGATGGAGGCGACTAATGAAAAACTGTTTTTT. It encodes CAWSRMEATNEKLFF.